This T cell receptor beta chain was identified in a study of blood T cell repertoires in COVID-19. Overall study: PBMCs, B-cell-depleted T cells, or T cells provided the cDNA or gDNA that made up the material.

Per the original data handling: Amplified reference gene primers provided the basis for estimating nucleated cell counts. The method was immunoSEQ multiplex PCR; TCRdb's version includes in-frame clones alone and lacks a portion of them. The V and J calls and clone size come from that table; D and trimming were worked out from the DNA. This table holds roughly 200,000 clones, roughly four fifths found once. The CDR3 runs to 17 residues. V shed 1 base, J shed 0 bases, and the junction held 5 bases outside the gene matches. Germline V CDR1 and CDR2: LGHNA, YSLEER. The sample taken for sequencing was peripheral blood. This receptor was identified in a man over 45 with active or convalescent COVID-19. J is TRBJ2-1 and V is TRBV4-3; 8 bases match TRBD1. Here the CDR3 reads CASSQGAGQASYNEQFF. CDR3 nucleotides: TGCGCCAGCAGCCAAGGGGCGGGACAGGCCTCCTACAATGAGCAGTTCTTC.